Sequencing of this T cell receptor beta chain was carried out in a study of human T cells and chemical hapten exposure. Across the whole study: The sensitizer, 2% DPC, was used on around 2 cm by around 2 cm of upper inner arm skin. Women made up most patients, who had alopecia areata, totalis or universalis.

The library labeled individual cDNA molecules by adding unique molecular identifiers to them. Study processing details: Ranging from roughly 23,224 to 750,000, TCR counts per sample had a median value of 95,638. TCRdb independently ran MiXCR on the RACE reads; one entry per CDR3 protein. The V and J calls and clone size are TCRdb's, not the authors'. This sample carries approximately 100,000 distinct CDR3 sequences, roughly 9.6% of them seen once, and the ten largest clones take approximately 3.5%. This clonotype was seen a few times. The junction had 15 bases not matched to a gene; V was cut back by 5 bases and J by 8 bases. Germline V gives CDR1 SGHTA, CDR2 FQGNSA. CDR3 size: 16 residues. Stated time point: patch test 1, 2 weeks after DPC sensitization. Treatment here: therapeutic diphenylcyclopropenone sensitization with weekly scalp DPC.

The V gene is TRBV7-2, the J gene TRBJ1-2, with 9 positions matching TRBD1. The material sequenced was whole blood, taken in connection with sensitization to the hapten diphenylcyclopropenone (DPC). The TCR comes from a woman aged 40 to 50 with alopecia areata. Some clones in this sample may be carry-over from other donors' samples. The CDR3, as DNA: TGTGCCAGCAGCCACCCCGGGACAGGGTTTTCATTCGGCTACACCTTC. Translated, it gives CASSHPGTGFSFGYTF.